This T cell receptor beta chain was recorded in a study of breast tumors, draining lymph nodes, adjacent tissues. This clonotype appeared many times. Its cognate antigen is unknown. The CDR3 is 13 residues long. V lost 2 bases to trimming and J lost 5 bases, with 10 bases between them. Germline values: CDR1 SGHRS, CDR2 YFSETQ. TCRdb fed the multiplex PCR reads into MiXCR, producing one record per CDR3 protein. The sample yields about 130,000 distinct CDR3 sequences, 15% to 20% seen once. The lymph nodes were axillary draining lymph nodes from breast cancer patients. Study conclusions and caveats: Tumors had less TCR diversity than lymph nodes, more than nontumor tissue.

The sequencing input was axillary lymph node tissue. This clonotype was obtained from a female donor with breast cancer. Some clones in this sample may be carry-over from other donors' samples. The J gene is TRBJ2-5, the V gene TRBV5-1; D perhaps matches TRBD2 (5 bases). The CDR3 here is CASSFEGLETQYF. Here the CDR3 DNA reads TGCGCCAGCAGCTTCGAGGGTTTGGAGACCCAGTACTTC.